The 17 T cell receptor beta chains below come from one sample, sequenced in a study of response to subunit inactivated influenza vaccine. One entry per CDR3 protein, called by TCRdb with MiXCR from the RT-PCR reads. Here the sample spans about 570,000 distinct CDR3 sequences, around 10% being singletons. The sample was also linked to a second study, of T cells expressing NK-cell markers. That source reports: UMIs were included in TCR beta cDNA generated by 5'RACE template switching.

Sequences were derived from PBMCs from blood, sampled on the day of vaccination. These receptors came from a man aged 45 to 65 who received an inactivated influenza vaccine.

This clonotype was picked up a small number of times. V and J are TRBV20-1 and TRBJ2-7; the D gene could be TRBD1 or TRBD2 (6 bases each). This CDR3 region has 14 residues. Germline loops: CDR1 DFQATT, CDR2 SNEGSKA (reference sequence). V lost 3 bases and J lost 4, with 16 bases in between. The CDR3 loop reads CSARIEGGRYEQYF. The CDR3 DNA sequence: TGCAGTGCTAGGATTGAGGGGGGACGTTACGAGCAGTACTTC.

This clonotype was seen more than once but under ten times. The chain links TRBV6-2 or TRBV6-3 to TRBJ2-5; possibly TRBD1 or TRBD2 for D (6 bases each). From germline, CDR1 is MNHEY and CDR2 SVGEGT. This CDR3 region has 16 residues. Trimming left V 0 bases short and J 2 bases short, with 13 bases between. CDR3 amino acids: CASSYSFRGGQETQYF. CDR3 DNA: TGTGCCAGCAGTTACTCGTTCAGGGGAGGACAAGAGACCCAGTACTTC.

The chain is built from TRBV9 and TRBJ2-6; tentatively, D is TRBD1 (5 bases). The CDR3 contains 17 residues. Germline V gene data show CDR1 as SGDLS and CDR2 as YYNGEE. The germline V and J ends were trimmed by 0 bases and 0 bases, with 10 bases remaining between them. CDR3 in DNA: TGTGCCAGCAGCGTAGCGACAGTCGGCTCTGGGGCCAACGTCCTGACTTTC. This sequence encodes CASSVATVGSGANVLTF.

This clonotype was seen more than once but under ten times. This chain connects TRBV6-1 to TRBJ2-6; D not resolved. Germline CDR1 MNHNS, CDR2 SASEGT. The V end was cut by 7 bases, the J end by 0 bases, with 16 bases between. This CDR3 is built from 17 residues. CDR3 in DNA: TGTGCCAGCACCAACTTTTTCTTAAACTCTGGGGCCAACGTCCTGACTTTC. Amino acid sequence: CASTNFFLNSGANVLTF.

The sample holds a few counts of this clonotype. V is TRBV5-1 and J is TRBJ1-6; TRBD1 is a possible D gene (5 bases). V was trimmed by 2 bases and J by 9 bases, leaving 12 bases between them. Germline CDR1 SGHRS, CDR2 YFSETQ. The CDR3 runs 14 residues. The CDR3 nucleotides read TGCGCCAGCAGCTTTGGGGCGGGGGGTTCACCCCTCCACTTT. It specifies CASSFGAGGSPLHF.

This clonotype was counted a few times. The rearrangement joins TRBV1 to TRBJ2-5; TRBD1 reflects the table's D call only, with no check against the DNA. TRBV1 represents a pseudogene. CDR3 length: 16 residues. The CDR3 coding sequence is TGCACCAGCAGCCAGAAAGTATGGGGCCTCCAAGAGACCCAGTACTTC. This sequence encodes CTSSQKVWGLQETQYF.

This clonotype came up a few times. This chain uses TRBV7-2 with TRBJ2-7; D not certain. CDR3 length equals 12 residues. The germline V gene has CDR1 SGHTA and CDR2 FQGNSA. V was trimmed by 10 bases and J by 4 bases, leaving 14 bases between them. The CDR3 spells CATGQMTYEQYF. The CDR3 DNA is TGTGCCACCGGGCAGATGACTTACGAGCAGTACTTC.

CDR3 sequence (DNA): TGCAGTGCGGGACAGGGAAAGGGGCTACTACGCAATGAGCAGTTCTTC. It is translated as CSAGQGKGLLRNEQFF. V usage is TRBV20-1 and J usage is TRBJ2-1; TRBD1 agrees at 9 bases. Trimming took 6 bases from V and 6 from J; bases not matched to a gene: 15. The CDR3 contains 16 residues. CDR1 and CDR2 from the germline V gene are DFQATT and SNEGSKA (reference sequence).

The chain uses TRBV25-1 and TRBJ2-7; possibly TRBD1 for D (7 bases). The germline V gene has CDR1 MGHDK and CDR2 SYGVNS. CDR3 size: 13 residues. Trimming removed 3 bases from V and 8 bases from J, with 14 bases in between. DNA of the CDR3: TGTGCCAGCAGTGAGGCAGGGGGGTGGAAGCAGTACTTC. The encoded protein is CASSEAGGWKQYF.

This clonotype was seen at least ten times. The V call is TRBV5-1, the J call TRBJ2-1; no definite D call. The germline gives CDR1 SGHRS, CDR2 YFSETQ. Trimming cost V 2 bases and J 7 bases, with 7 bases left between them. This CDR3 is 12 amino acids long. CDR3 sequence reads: CASSFQRNEQFF. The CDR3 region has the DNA TGCGCCAGCAGCTTCCAGCGTAATGAGCAGTTCTTC. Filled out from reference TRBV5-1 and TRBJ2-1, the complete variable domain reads KAGVTQTPRYLIKTRGQQVTLSCSPISGHRSVSWYQQTPGQGLQFLFEYFSETQRNKGNFPGRFSGRQFSNSRSEMNVSTLELGDSALYLCASSFQRNEQFFGPGTRLTVL.

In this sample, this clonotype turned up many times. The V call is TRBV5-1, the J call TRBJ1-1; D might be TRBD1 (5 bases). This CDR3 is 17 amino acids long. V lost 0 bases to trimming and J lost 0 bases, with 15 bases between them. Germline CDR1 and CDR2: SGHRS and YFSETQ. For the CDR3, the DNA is TGCGCCAGCAGCTTGGTTTCAGGGCGCAGCTTGAACACTGAAGCTTTCTTT. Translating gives CASSLVSGRSLNTEAFF.

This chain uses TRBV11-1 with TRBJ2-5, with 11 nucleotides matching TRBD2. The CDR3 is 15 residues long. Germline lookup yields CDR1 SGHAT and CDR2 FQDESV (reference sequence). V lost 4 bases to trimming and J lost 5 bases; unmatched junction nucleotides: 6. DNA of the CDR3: TGTGCCAGCAGCTGGACTAGCGGGCCGGGGGAGACCCAGTACTTC. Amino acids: CASSWTSGPGETQYF.

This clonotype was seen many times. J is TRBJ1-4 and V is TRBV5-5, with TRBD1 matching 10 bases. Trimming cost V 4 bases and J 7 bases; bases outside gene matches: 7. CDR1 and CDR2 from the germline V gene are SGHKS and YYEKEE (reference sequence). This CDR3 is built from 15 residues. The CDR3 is CASSLDRGRGEKLFF. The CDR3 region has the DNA TGTGCCAGCAGCCTAGACAGGGGGCGCGGTGAAAAACTGTTTTTT.

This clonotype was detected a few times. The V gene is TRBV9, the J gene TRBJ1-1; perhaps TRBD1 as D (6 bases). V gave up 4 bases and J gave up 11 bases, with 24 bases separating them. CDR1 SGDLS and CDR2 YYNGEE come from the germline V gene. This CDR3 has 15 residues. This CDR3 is CASSSTRGGTRVAFF. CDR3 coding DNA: TGTGCCAGCAGCTCAACAAGGGGGGGGACTCGGGTTGCTTTCTTT.

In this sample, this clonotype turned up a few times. CDR3 in amino acids: CATSRVGLAGGLADTQYF. The DNA of the CDR3 is TGTGCCACCAGCAGAGTGGGGCTAGCGGGAGGCCTCGCCGATACGCAGTATTTT. V gene TRBV15 combines with J gene TRBJ2-3; 11 bases match TRBD2. The CDR3 extends over 18 amino acids. The germline gives CDR1 LNHNV, CDR2 YYDKDF (reference sequence). The ends lost 1 base at V and 6 bases at J; junction bases unmatched: 12.

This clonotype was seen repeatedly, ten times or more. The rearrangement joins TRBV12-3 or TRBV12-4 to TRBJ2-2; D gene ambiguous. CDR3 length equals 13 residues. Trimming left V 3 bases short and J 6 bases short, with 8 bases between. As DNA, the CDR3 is TGTGCCAGCAGTTTTTACGAGTCCGGGGAGCTGTTTTTT. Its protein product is CASSFYESGELFF.

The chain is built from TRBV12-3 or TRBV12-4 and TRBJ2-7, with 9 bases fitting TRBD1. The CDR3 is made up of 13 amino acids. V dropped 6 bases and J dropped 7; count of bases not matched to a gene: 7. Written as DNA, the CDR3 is TGTGCCAGCAGAGGGACAGGGACGAGAGAGCAGTACTTC. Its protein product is CASRGTGTREQYF.